This T cell receptor beta chain is drawn from a study of identifying expanded T cells in peripheral blood. Collection occurred without any documented infections or immune events in donors. Study observations and caveats: Variance in clone template counts between approximately two-week samples significantly increased with total template count across all healthy donors.

Turning to this clone: Its antigen remains unidentified.

The V gene lost 6 bases and the J gene lost 8 bases, with 13 bases spanning the gap. This CDR3 region has 12 residues. CDR1 is KGHSH, CDR2 LQKENI, per germline. Sequencing was performed with immunoSEQ multiplex PCR; in TCRdb, only in-frame clones are kept and a portion is missing. The sample shows about 100,000 clones, 80% to 90% of them seen only once. The V gene is TRBV18, the J gene TRBJ1-1, with no clear D. The sequenced material came from blood. This TCR was sampled from a person aged 18 to 70 in good health. As DNA, the CDR3 is TGTGCCAGCTCTAACCAGAGGAGAGAAGCTTTCTTT. Translation: CASSNQRREAFF.